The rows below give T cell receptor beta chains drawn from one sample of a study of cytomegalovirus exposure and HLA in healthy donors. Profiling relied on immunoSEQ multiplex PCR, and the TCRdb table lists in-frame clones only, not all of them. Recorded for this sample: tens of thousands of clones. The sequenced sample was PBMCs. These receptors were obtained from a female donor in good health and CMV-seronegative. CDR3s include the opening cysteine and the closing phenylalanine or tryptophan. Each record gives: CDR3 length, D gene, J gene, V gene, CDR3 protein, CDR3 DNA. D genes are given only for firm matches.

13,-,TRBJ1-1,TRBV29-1,CSAQAGTGTGAFF,TGCAGCGCCCAGGCGGGGACCGGGACCGGTGCTTTCTTT
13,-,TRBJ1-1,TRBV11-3,CASSLHQSTEAFF,TGTGCCAGCAGCCTGCACCAGTCTACTGAAGCTTTCTTT
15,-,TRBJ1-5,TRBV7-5,CARSSGRTLRQPQHF,TGTGCCAGAAGCTCCGGACGGACTCTGCGTCAGCCCCAGCATTTT
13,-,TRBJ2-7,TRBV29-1,CSVGSFFSYEQYF,TGCAGCGTTGGGAGTTTCTTCTCCTACGAGCAGTACTTC
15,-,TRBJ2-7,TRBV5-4,CASSTPGQNSYEQYF,TGTGCCAGCAGTACGCCGGGACAAAACTCCTACGAGCAGTACTTC
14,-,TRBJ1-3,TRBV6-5,CATQAVGSGNTIYF,TGTGCCACACAGGCGGTCGGGTCTGGAAACACCATATATTTT
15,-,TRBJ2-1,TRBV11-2,CASSLRENAYNEQFF,TGTGCCAGCAGCCTTCGGGAGAACGCCTACAATGAGCAGTTCTTC
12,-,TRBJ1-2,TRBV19,CARAPEPYGYTF,TGTGCCCGAGCGCCGGAACCCTATGGCTACACCTTC
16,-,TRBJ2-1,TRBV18,CASSLLAALPYNEQFF,TGTGCCAGCTCACTACTAGCCGCTCTTCCTTACAATGAGCAGTTCTTC
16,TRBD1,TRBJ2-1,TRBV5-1,CASSSTLGQQGNEQFF,TGCGCCAGCAGCTCCACCCTGGGACAACAGGGGAATGAGCAGTTCTTC
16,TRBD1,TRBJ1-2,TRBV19,CASSIGGTGGTHGYTF,TGTGCCAGTAGTATAGGGGGGACAGGGGGTACTCATGGCTACACCTTC
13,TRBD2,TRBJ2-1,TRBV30,CAWRTSGGNEQFF,TGTGCCTGGAGGACTAGCGGGGGGAATGAGCAGTTCTTC
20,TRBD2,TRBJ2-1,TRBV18,CASSPQGLAGGLPRTMRQFF,TGTGCCAGCTCACCACAAGGACTAGCGGGGGGATTACCACGTACAATGAGGCAGTTCTTC
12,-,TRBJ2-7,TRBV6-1,CASSSGSYEQYF,TGTGCCAGCAGTTCCGGGAGTTACGAGCAGTACTTC
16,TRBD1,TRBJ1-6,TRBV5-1,CASSFGWDRNKSPLHF,TGCGCCAGCAGCTTTGGATGGGACAGGAATAAATCACCCCTCCACTTT
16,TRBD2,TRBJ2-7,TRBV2,CASSEARAGGASRQYF,TGTGCCAGCAGTGAAGCCAGAGCGGGAGGGGCTTCGAGGCAGTACTTC
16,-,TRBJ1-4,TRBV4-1,CASSQDKGWLGEKLFF,TGCGCCAGCAGCCAAGATAAGGGGTGGTTGGGTGAAAAACTGTTTTTT
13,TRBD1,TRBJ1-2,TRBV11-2,CASSWDRGYGYTF,TGTGCCAGCAGCTGGGACAGAGGCTATGGCTACACCTTC
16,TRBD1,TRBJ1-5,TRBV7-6,CASRDRLSTSNQPQHF,TGTGCCAGCCGGGACAGGTTATCGACTAGCAATCAGCCCCAGCATTTT
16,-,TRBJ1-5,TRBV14,CASSQPRVTGIQPQHF,TGTGCCAGCAGCCAACCAAGGGTGACAGGAATTCAGCCCCAGCATTTT
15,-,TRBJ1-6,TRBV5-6,CASSLPGAINSPLHF,TGTGCCAGCAGCCTACCAGGGGCTATTAATTCACCCCTCCACTTT
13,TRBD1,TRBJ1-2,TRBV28,CASKTGTNYGYTF,TGTGCCAGCAAGACAGGGACCAACTATGGCTACACCTTC
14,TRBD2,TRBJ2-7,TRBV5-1,CASGPLGGGYEQYF,TGCGCCAGCGGTCCTCTGGGGGGGGGCTACGAGCAGTACTTC
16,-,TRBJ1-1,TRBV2,CASSEARARGNTEAFF,TGTGCCAGCAGTGAAGCGCGGGCGCGGGGAAACACTGAAGCTTTCTTT
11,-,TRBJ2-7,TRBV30,CAWSTTGEQYF,TGTGCCTGGAGTACCACCGGCGAGCAGTACTTC
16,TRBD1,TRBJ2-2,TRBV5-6,CASSLSRGLVTGELFF,TGTGCCAGCAGCTTGTCTAGGGGGCTTGTAACCGGGGAGCTGTTTTTT
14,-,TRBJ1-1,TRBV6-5,CASSYRQGNTEAFF,TGTGCCAGCAGTTACAGGCAGGGGAACACTGAAGCTTTCTTT
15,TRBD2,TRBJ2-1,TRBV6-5,CASSYSGLAGSTEFF,TGTGCCAGCAGTTACTCCGGGCTAGCGGGGTCGACGGAGTTCTTC
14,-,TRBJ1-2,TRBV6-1,CASSEAKSVYGYTF,TGTGCCAGCAGTGAAGCGAAGAGTGTCTATGGCTACACCTTC